This TCR beta chain derives from a study of T cells in Graves' hyperthyroidism and ophthalmopathy. General observations from the study: Prediction of ophthalmopathy progression came a median around 6.5 months pre-onset.

V was shortened by 1 base and J by 6 bases, with 7 bases between the two germline ends. The CDR3 runs to 12 residues. Germline V gene lookup returns CDR1 SGHAT and CDR2 FQDESV (reference sequence). From RNA transcripts, TCR beta CDR3 regions were amplified. Primed by the HTBI set, a first-round RT-PCR was run on the TCR CDR3. TCRdb re-analysed the multiplex PCR reads in MiXCR, keeping a single row per CDR3 protein. The sample has just under 750,000 distinct CDR3 sequences, roughly a third seen once. This clonotype was detected many times. Its antigen is as yet unknown. This chain connects TRBV11-1 to TRBJ2-7; no reliable D call. This sequence was found in a middle-aged woman with Graves' hyperthyroidism. The sample taken for sequencing was blood. The CDR3 protein is CASSLVWGEQYF. In nucleotides, the CDR3 is TGTGCCAGCAGCTTAGTTTGGGGCGAGCAGTACTTC.